The rows below give T cell receptor beta chains drawn from one sample of a study of shared clonotypes between healthy human individuals. Here immunoSEQ multiplex PCR was the method, and the copy in TCRdb shows in-frame clones only, minus some. The sample yields some 2.4 million clones, approximately 93% seen once. Sequencing was done on a sample of naive CD4+ T cells from PBMCs. All receptors derive from a man aged 18 to 29 in good health. Some clones in this sample may be carry-over from other donors' samples. Both conserved end residues are part of each CDR3. Each record gives: V gene, CDR3 protein.

v_call: TRBV29-1; cdr3_aa: CSVGGGYEQYF
v_call: TRBV9; cdr3_aa: CASSGGTGPGEQYF
v_call: TRBV7-9; cdr3_aa: CASSAFYGRSSYNEQFF
v_call: TRBV7-3; cdr3_aa: CASSLSGGGSGRDSYEQYF
v_call: TRBV6-5; cdr3_aa: CASSYFPPQRLYEQYF
v_call: TRBV11-1; cdr3_aa: CASSLSPGLAGRNEQFF
v_call: TRBV6-5; cdr3_aa: CASSGGTYYEQYF
v_call: TRBV7-8; cdr3_aa: CASTLLAGHYNEQFF
v_call: TRBV9; cdr3_aa: CASSVDGGTEAFF
v_call: TRBV6-5; cdr3_aa: CAVLTGGYGYTF
v_call: TRBV6-4; cdr3_aa: CASSQTGGSTDTQYF
v_call: TRBV28; cdr3_aa: CASSPGFFDEQYF
v_call: TRBV7-8; cdr3_aa: CASSSLQGPRGEQYF
v_call: TRBV5-4; cdr3_aa: CASSQGQVNTGELFF
v_call: TRBV5-4; cdr3_aa: CASSLWASWWNTGELFF
v_call: TRBV7-2; cdr3_aa: CASQHRWAGDNEQFF
v_call: TRBV9; cdr3_aa: CASSVGGEPHTEAFF
v_call: TRBV5-4; cdr3_aa: CASSTPGQESYTF
v_call: TRBV6-1; cdr3_aa: CASRRGGVNYGYTF
v_call: TRBV28; cdr3_aa: CASKLSGRGEQYF
v_call: TRBV19; cdr3_aa: CASSIGDSRETQYF
v_call: TRBV2; cdr3_aa: CASSEAQAVRVGYTF
v_call: TRBV7-2; cdr3_aa: CASSLGPASGGTGELFF
v_call: TRBV7-2; cdr3_aa: CASSLGTSGSWQYF
v_call: TRBV19; cdr3_aa: CASSMSRGYEQYF
v_call: TRBV25-1; cdr3_aa: CASISTVGGERSEQYF
v_call: TRBV30; cdr3_aa: CAQLIGMGTDTQYF
v_call: TRBV19; cdr3_aa: CASSGGLNYGYTF
v_call: TRBV6-1; cdr3_aa: CASSSRHSTDTQYF
v_call: TRBV7-7; cdr3_aa: CASSSDRNNEQFF
v_call: TRBV2; cdr3_aa: CASSEAPPGAGGYTF
v_call: TRBV27; cdr3_aa: CASSSGIGQPQHF
v_call: TRBV10-3; cdr3_aa: CAISALDRSYNEQFF
v_call: TRBV7-2; cdr3_aa: CASSSGLAGANEQFF
v_call: TRBV19; cdr3_aa: CASKTGWFGEAFF
v_call: TRBV9; cdr3_aa: CASSVVPASHGKLFF
v_call: TRBV2; cdr3_aa: CARKTPGLAGDYEQYF
v_call: TRBV30; cdr3_aa: CAWASGASYEQYF
v_call: TRBV18; cdr3_aa: CASSPLVGGSYEQYF
v_call: TRBV19; cdr3_aa: CASSQEPGLARYEQYF
v_call: TRBV28; cdr3_aa: CASSGLGGLETQYF
v_call: TRBV4-1; cdr3_aa: CASSVGLATYNEQFF
v_call: TRBV6-5; cdr3_aa: CASASTNSGNTIYF
v_call: TRBV5-4; cdr3_aa: CASSLGGTGELFF
v_call: TRBV10-3; cdr3_aa: CAISRTEISYEQYF
v_call: TRBV2; cdr3_aa: CASSSGPGYTF
v_call: TRBV6-5; cdr3_aa: CASSYDPGRYEQYF
v_call: TRBV6-1; cdr3_aa: CASSGDRAGNQPQHF
v_call: TRBV5-1; cdr3_aa: CASSLRIGMWTSGRGEAQYF
v_call: TRBV6-5; cdr3_aa: CASSYGGVGEKLFF
v_call: TRBV5-4; cdr3_aa: CASSLRVIAETQYF
v_call: TRBV4-2; cdr3_aa: CASSQNTGQHYGYTF
v_call: TRBV7-2; cdr3_aa: CASSLRYRGNEQFF